The rows below give T cell receptor beta chains drawn from one sample of a study of cytomegalovirus exposure and HLA in healthy donors. The method was immunoSEQ multiplex PCR; TCRdb's version includes in-frame clones alone and lacks a portion of them. The repertoire has tens of thousands of clones, about 93% of them found once; the top ten carry 0.55% to 0.8%. Sequencing was performed on PBMCs. The receptors here all came from a young woman in good health and CMV-seronegative. The CDR3 runs from the conserved cysteine through the conserved F or W. D genes are given only for firm matches. Expanded clones get a size class; other rows say once, few or many, or leave the size out.

TRBJ1-4 TRBV5-4 TRBD1 . CASSETQGFNEKLFF TGTGCCAGCAGCGAGACACAGGGGTTTAATGAAAAACTGTTTTTT
TRBJ1-5 TRBV28 . . CASSKQGNNQPQHF TGTGCCAGCAGCAAACAGGGCAACAATCAGCCCCAGCATTTT
TRBJ2-1 TRBV18 . . CASSLHPPGSYNEQFF TGTGCCAGCTCACTCCACCCCCCGGGCTCCTACAATGAGCAGTTCTTC
TRBJ1-2 TRBV4-1 TRBD1 . CASSQDDKGARGYTF TGCGCCAGCAGCCAAGATGATAAGGGGGCGCGAGGCTACACCTTC
TRBJ1-6 TRBV7-2 . . CASSLRRISRVFDSPLHF TGTGCCAGCAGCCTACGAAGGATTAGCAGGGTTTTTGATTCACCCCTCCACTTT
TRBJ2-7 TRBV6-1 . . CATTKPGSYEQYF TGTGCCACCACCAAACCAGGCTCCTACGAGCAGTACTTC
TRBJ2-7 TRBV4-1 TRBD1 . CASSLRDRSYEQYF TGCGCCAGCAGCCTCCGGGACAGGTCCTACGAGCAGTACTTC
TRBJ1-5 TRBV2 . . CASSVIGAHSNQPQHF TGTGCCAGCAGTGTTATAGGGGCCCATAGCAATCAGCCCCAGCATTTT
TRBJ2-1 TRBV27 . . CASSLRGSYNEQFF TGTGCCAGCAGTTTAAGGGGGTCCTACAATGAGCAGTTCTTC
TRBJ2-2 TRBV11-3 . . CASSLEPTGAGELFF TGTGCCAGCAGCTTAGAGCCAACGGGGGCCGGGGAGCTGTTTTTT
TRBJ2-1 TRBV28 . . CASSPGGYNEQFF TGTGCCAGCAGCCCGGGCGGGTACAATGAGCAGTTCTTC
TRBJ1-2 TRBV7-9 TRBD1 . CASSLVDSRGQGAQGYTF TGTGCCAGCAGCCTTGTAGATTCTCGGGGACAGGGGGCCCAGGGCTACACCTTC
TRBJ1-1 TRBV30 TRBD1 . CAWSRDRGRINAEAFF TGTGCCTGGAGCCGAGACAGGGGGCGAATTAACGCTGAAGCTTTCTTT
TRBJ2-1 TRBV28 . . CASSFPSNEQFF TGTGCCAGCAGTTTCCCTTCTAATGAGCAGTTCTTC
TRBJ2-1 TRBV7-3 TRBD2 . CASSLLAGGTYNEQFF TGTGCCAGCAGCTTACTAGCGGGGGGTACTTACAATGAGCAGTTCTTC
TRBJ1-4 TRBV27 TRBD1 . CASSLGTDPTNEKLFF TGTGCCAGCAGTCTGGGGACAGACCCAACTAATGAAAAACTGTTTTTT
TRBJ2-7 TRBV28 TRBD2 . CASSRGGDYEQYF TGTGCCAGCAGTAGGGGAGGGGACTACGAGCAGTACTTC
TRBJ2-1 TRBV7-2 . once CASSLELGHLYNEQFF TGTGCCAGCAGCTTAGAATTGGGACATTTATACAATGAGCAGTTCTTC
TRBJ2-2 TRBV7-2 TRBD2 . CASSYRTSVNTGELFF TGTGCCAGCAGTTATAGGACTAGCGTTAACACCGGGGAGCTGTTTTTT
TRBJ1-2 TRBV5-1 . . CASSLARPGDGYTF TGCGCCAGCAGCTTGGCCCGGCCCGGGGATGGCTACACCTTC
TRBJ2-1 TRBV28 TRBD2 . CASSTRTSGGNEQFF TGTGCCAGCAGCACTAGGACTAGCGGGGGTAATGAGCAGTTCTTC
TRBJ1-2 TRBV30 TRBD1 . CAWSRGGQGRGANYGYTF TGTGCCTGGAGTAGGGGCGGACAGGGAAGAGGAGCTAACTATGGCTACACCTTC
TRBJ1-5 TRBV19 . . CASSRSGGSNQPQHF TGTGCCAGTAGCCGCTCGGGGGGTAGCAATCAGCCCCAGCATTTT
TRBJ2-3 TRBV7-3 TRBD2 . CASSSGGGGADTQYF TGTGCCAGCAGCTCGGGGGGGGGCGGAGCAGATACGCAGTATTTT
TRBJ2-7 TRBV4-1 . . CASSQVGTSSYEQYF TGCGCCAGCAGCCAAGTCGGGACAAGCTCCTACGAGCAGTACTTC
TRBJ2-1 TRBV11-3 TRBD2 . CASSPQGLAHNEQFF TGTGCCAGCAGCCCGCAAGGACTAGCCCACAATGAGCAGTTCTTC
TRBJ2-2 TRBV19 TRBD2 . CASSLYGGANTGELFF TGTGCCAGTAGTCTCTACGGGGGGGCGAACACCGGGGAGCTGTTTTTT
TRBJ2-7 TRBV28 . . CASSFASFYEQYF TGTGCCAGCAGTTTTGCCAGTTTCTACGAGCAGTACTTC
TRBJ1-6 TRBV30 . . CAWSPSYSPLHF TGTGCCTGGAGTCCCAGTTATTCACCCCTCCACTTT
TRBJ2-1 TRBV15 TRBD2 once CATSMGRSSGAYNEQFF TGTGCCACCAGCATGGGTCGGTCTAGCGGGGCCTACAATGAGCAGTTCTTC
TRBJ2-7 TRBV15 . . CATSRDLYEQYF TGTGCCACCAGCAGAGATCTCTACGAGCAGTACTTC
TRBJ2-6 TRBV28 . . CASSLGGAGANVLTF TGTGCCAGCAGTTTAGGGGGGGCCGGGGCCAACGTCCTGACTTTC
TRBJ1-2 TRBV28 . . CASSLKKTGGYTF TGTGCCAGCAGTTTAAAGAAGACAGGAGGCTACACCTTC
TRBJ2-2 TRBV28 . . CASSPSGGTGELFF TGTGCCAGCAGCCCCTCCGGGGGCACCGGGGAGCTGTTTTTT
TRBJ1-2 TRBV29-1 TRBD1 . CSVGQGDGDGYTF TGCAGCGTCGGACAGGGAGACGGCGATGGCTACACCTTC
TRBJ1-2 TRBV28 TRBD1 . CASSQKRDRASPAKFRYGYTF TGTGCCAGCAGTCAAAAACGGGACAGGGCGTCACCTGCCAAGTTTCGCTATGGCTACACCTTC
TRBJ2-6 TRBV5-1 TRBD1 . CASSLGTGPAPGANVLTF TGCGCCAGCAGCTTGGGGACAGGGCCCGCGCCTGGGGCCAACGTCCTGACTTTC
TRBJ2-1 TRBV13 . . CASSGSFGSYNEQFF TGTGCCAGCAGCGGCTCCTTTGGCTCCTACAATGAGCAGTTCTTC
TRBJ2-2 TRBV19 . . CASSIRVSNTGELFF TGTGCCAGTAGTATCCGGGTGTCAAACACCGGGGAGCTGTTTTTT
TRBJ2-7 TRBV19 . . CASRKAESYEQYF TGTGCCAGTAGGAAAGCGGAAAGCTACGAGCAGTACTTC
TRBJ2-2 TRBV4-1 . . CASSQDRLQGWNTGELFF TGCGCCAGCAGCCAAGATCGTTTGCAGGGTTGGAACACCGGGGAGCTGTTTTTT
TRBJ1-2 TRBV10-3 . . CAISVRITGSYGYTF TGTGCCATCAGTGTCCGAATTACAGGGAGTTATGGCTACACCTTC
TRBJ2-1 TRBV11-2 . . CASTTPGYKLNEQFF TGTGCCAGCACCACCCCAGGGTATAAACTAAATGAGCAGTTCTTC
TRBJ2-4 TRBV10-2 . . CASSDSVSAKNIQYF TGCGCCAGCAGTGATTCGGTTTCGGCCAAAAACATTCAGTACTTC
TRBJ2-7 TRBV7-7 . . CASSLRQDSYEQYF TGTGCTAGCAGCTTAAGACAGGATTCCTACGAGCAGTACTTC
TRBJ1-1 TRBV2 . . CASSVRGRGNTEAFF TGTGCCAGCAGTGTGCGGGGGCGCGGTAACACTGAAGCTTTCTTT
TRBJ2-7 TRBV5-4 TRBD2 . CASSPRGGSYEQYF TGTGCCAGCAGCCCCCGGGGGGGGTCCTACGAGCAGTACTTC
TRBJ1-6 TRBV28 TRBD1 . CASSRGGQGIYSPLHF TGTGCCAGCAGTCGGGGGGGACAGGGCATATATTCACCCCTCCACTTT
TRBJ1-2 TRBV28 . . CASSSDTTNYGYTF TGTGCCAGCAGTTCGGACACCACTAACTATGGCTACACCTTC
TRBJ2-1 TRBV7-9 . . CASSTRDSPYNEQFF TGTGCCAGCAGCACTAGGGACTCCCCCTACAATGAGCAGTTCTTC
TRBJ2-7 TRBV5-1 . . CASRAGTTAQLYEQYF TGCGCCAGCAGGGCAGGGACAACGGCGCAACTCTACGAGCAGTACTTC
TRBJ1-1 TRBV7-3 . . CASSLVGKGTEAFF TGTGCCAGCAGCTTAGTGGGCAAAGGTACTGAAGCTTTCTTT
TRBJ2-3 TRBV11-2 TRBD2 . CASSLVVGTTHSYTQYF TGTGCCAGCAGCTTAGTTGTGGGGACTACTCATTCATATACGCAGTATTTT
TRBJ2-5 TRBV7-9 TRBD2 . CASSPFPRLAGQETQYF TGTGCCAGCAGCCCCTTCCCTCGACTAGCGGGTCAAGAGACCCAGTACTTC
TRBJ2-5 TRBV9 TRBD1 . CASSGGTGGMETQYF TGTGCCAGCAGCGGGGGGACAGGGGGCATGGAGACCCAGTACTTC
TRBJ2-5 TRBV29-1 TRBD2 . CSVEDRKGRGAETQYF TGCAGCGTTGAAGATCGTAAAGGGAGGGGTGCGGAGACCCAGTACTTC
TRBJ1-1 TRBV28 . . CASSLWEGNTEAFF TGTGCCAGCAGTCTTTGGGAGGGTAACACTGAAGCTTTCTTT
TRBJ2-7 TRBV11-3 TRBD1 . CAKDPAPGTGLNEQYF TGTGCCAAAGATCCGGCCCCCGGGACAGGGCTGAACGAGCAGTACTTC
TRBJ1-2 TRBV7-2 . . CASSSPILANYGYTF TGTGCCAGCAGCTCGCCTATTTTAGCTAACTATGGCTACACCTTC
TRBJ1-5 TRBV28 TRBD1 . CASSLPGTGSGNQPQHF TGTGCCAGCAGTTTACCGGGGACAGGGTCGGGCAATCAGCCCCAGCATTTT